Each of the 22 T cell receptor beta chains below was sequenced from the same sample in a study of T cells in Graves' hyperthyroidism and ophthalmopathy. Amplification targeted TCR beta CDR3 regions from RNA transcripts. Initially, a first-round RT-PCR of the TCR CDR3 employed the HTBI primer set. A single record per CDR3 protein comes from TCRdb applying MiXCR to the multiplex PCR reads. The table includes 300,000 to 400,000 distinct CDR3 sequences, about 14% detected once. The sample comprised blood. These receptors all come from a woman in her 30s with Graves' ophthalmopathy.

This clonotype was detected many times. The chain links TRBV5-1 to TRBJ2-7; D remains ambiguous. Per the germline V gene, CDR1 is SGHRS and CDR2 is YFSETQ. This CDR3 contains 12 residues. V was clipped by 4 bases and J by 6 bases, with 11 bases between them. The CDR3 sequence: CASSPESGEQYF. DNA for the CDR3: TGCGCCAGCAGCCCGGAAAGTGGCGAGCAGTACTTC.

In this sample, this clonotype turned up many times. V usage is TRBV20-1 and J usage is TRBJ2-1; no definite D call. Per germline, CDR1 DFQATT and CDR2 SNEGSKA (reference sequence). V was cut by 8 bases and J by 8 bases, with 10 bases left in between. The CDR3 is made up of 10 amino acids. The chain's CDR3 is CSKQVDEQFF. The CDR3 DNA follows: TGCAGTAAGCAGGTTGATGAGCAGTTCTTC.

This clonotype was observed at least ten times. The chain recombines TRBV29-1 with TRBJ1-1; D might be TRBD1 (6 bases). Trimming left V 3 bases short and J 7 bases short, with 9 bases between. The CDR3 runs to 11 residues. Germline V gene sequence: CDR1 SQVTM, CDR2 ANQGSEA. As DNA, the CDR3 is TGCAGCGTTGACAGGGGAGGTGAAGCTTTCTTT. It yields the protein CSVDRGGEAFF.

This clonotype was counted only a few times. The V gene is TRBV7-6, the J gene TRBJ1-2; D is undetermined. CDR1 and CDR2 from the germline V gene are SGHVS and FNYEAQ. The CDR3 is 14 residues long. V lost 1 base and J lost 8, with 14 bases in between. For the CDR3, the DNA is TGTGCCAGCAGCTTAGAGAAAGGGCTCGAGGGCTACACCTTC. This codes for CASSLEKGLEGYTF.

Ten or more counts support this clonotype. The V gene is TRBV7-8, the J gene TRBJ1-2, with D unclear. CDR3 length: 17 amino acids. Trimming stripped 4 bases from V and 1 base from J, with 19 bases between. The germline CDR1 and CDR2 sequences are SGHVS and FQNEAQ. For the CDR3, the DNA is TGTGCCAGCAGCTCAGCGGGGAACTTCGTTAATAACTATGGCTACACCTTC. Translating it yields CASSSAGNFVNNYGYTF.

The CDR3 sequence is CASSSRVGLLEAFF. CDR3 DNA sequence: TGTGCCAGCAGCTCCAGGGTGGGACTCCTTGAAGCTTTCTTT. The rearrangement uses TRBV7-2 and TRBJ1-1; TRBD1 is a possible D gene (5 bases). The CDR3 is made up of 14 amino acids. Looked up from germline, CDR1 is SGHTA and CDR2 is FQGNSA. V was clipped by 4 bases and J by 7 bases, with 16 bases between them.

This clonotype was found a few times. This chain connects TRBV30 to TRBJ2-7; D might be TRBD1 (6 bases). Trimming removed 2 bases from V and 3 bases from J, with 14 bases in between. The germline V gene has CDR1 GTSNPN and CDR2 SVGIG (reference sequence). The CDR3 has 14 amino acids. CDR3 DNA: TGTGCCTGGAGTCCCCTGGACAGTTTCTACGAGCAGTACTTC. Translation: CAWSPLDSFYEQYF. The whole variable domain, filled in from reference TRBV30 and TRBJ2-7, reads SQTIHQWPATLVQPVGSPLSLECTVEGTSNPNLYWYRQAAGRGLQLLFYSVGIGQISSEVPQNLSASRPQDRQFILSSKKLLLSDSGFYLCAWSPLDSFYEQYFGPGTRLTVT.

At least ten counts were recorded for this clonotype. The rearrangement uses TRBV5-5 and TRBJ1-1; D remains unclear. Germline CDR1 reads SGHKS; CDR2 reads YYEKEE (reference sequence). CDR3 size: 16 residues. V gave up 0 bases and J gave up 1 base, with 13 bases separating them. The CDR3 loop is CASSLDWLPTNTEAFF. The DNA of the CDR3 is TGTGCCAGCAGCTTGGACTGGCTACCCACGAACACTGAAGCTTTCTTT.

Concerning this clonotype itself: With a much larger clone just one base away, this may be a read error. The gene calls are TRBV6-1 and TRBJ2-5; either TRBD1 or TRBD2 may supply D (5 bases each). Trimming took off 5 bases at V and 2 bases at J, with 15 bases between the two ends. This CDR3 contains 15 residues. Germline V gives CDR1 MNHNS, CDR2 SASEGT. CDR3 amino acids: CASSPLRDRQETQYF. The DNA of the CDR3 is TGTGCCAGCAGTCCGCTCCGGGACCGACAAGAGACCCAGTACTTC.

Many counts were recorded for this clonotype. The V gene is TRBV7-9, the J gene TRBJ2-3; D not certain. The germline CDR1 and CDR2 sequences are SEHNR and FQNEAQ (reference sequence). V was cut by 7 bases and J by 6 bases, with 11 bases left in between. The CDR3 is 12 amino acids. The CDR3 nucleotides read TGTGCCAGCACCCTAGGTAGTGATACGCAGTATTTT. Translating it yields CASTLGSDTQYF.

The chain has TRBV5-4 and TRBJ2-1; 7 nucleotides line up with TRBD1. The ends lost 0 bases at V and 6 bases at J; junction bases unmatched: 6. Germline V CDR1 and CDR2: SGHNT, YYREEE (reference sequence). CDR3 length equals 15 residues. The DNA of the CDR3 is TGTGCCAGCAGCTTGGTAGGACAGGCGTTCAATGAGCAGTTCTTC. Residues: CASSLVGQAFNEQFF.

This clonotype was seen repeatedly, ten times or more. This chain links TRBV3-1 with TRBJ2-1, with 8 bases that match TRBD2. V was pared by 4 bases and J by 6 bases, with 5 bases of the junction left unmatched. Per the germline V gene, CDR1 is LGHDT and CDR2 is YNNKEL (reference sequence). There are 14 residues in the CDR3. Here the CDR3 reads CASSRGGGSNEQFF. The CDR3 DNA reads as TGTGCCAGCAGCCGGGGCGGGGGGAGCAATGAGCAGTTCTTC.

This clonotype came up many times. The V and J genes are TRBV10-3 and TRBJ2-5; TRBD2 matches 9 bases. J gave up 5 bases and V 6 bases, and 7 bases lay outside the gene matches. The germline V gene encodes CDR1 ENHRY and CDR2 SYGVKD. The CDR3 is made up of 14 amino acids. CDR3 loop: CAIREAGGRETQYF. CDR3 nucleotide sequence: TGTGCCATCAGAGAAGCGGGGGGCCGTGAGACCCAGTACTTC.

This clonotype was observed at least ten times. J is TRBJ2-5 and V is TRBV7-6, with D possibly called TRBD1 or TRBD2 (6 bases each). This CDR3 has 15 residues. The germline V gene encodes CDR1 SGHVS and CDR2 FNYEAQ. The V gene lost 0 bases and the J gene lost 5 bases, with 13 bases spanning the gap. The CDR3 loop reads CASSLAGGISETQYF. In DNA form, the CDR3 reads TGTGCCAGCAGCTTAGCGGGGGGCATTTCGGAGACCCAGTACTTC.

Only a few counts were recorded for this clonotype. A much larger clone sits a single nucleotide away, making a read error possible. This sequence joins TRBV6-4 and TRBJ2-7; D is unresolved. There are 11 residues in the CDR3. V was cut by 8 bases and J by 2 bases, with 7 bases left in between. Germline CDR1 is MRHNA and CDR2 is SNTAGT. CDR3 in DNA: TGTGCCAGCGGTAATACCTACGAGCAGTACTTC. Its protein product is CASGNTYEQYF.

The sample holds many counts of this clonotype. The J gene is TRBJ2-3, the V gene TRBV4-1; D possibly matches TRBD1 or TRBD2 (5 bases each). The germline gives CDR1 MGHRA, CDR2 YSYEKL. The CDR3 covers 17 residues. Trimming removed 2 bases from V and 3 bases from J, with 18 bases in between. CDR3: CASSQRGLRGRTDTQYF. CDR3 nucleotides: TGCGCCAGCAGCCAACGGGGCCTGAGGGGCAGGACAGATACGCAGTATTTT.

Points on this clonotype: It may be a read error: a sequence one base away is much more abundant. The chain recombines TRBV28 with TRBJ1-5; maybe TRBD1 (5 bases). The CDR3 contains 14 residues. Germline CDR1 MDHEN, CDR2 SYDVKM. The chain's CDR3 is CASSTTEVNQPHHF. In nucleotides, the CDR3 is TGTGCCAGCAGTACGACAGAGGTGAATCAGCCCCATCATTTT.

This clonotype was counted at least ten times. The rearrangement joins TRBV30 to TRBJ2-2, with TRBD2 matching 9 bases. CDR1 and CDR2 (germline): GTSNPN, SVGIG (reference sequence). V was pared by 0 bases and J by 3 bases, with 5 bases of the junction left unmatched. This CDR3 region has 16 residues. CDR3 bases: TGTGCCTGGAGTGTACTGGCGGGGGGGGACACCGGGGAGCTGTTTTTT. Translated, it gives CAWSVLAGGDTGELFF.

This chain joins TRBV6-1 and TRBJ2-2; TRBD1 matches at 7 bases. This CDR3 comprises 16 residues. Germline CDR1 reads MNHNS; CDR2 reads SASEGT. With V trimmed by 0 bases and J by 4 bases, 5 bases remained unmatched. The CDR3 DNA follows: TGTGCCAGCAGTGAAGCCGAACGGACAGGCACCGGGGAGCTGTTTTTT. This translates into CASSEAERTGTGELFF.

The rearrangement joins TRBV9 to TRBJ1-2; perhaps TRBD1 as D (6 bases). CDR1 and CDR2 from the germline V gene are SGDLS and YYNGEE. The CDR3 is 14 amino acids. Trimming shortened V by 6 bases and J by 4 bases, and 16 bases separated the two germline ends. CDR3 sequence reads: CASKGDNVFYGYTF. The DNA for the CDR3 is TGTGCCAGCAAGGGGGACAACGTTTTCTATGGCTACACCTTC.

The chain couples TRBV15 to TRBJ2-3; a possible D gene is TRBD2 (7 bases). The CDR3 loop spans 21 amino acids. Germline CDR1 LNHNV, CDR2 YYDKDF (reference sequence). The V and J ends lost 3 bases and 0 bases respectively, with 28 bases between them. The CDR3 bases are TGTGCCACCAGCAGCCCTTGGGAGGGGGTGCGAACACTCTCTAGCACAGATACGCAGTATTTT. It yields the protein CATSSPWEGVRTLSSTDTQYF. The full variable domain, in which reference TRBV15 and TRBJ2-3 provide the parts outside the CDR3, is DAMVIQNPRYQVTQFGKPVTLSCSQTLNHNVMYWYQQKSSQAPKLLFHYYDKDFNNEADTPDNFQSRRPNTSFCFLDIRSPGLGDTAMYLCATSSPWEGVRTLSSTDTQYFGPGTRLTVL.

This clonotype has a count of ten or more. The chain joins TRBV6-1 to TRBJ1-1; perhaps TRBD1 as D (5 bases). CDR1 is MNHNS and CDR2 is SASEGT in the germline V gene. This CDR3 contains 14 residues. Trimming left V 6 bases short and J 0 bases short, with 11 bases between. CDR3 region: CASRKTVMNTEAFF. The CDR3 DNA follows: TGTGCCAGCAGGAAGACAGTCATGAACACTGAAGCTTTCTTT.